This T cell receptor (beta chain) was recovered during a study of T cell repertoires in ileal Crohn's disease. Trimming left V 5 bases short and J 4 bases short, with 11 bases between. Germline CDR1 is MNHEY and CDR2 is SVGAGI. This CDR3 spans 13 amino acids. Profiling relied on immunoSEQ multiplex PCR, and the TCRdb table lists in-frame clones only, not all of them. This sample yields tens of thousands of clones, of which 81% are seen a single time; 4.5% to 6% belongs to the top ten. The rearrangement uses TRBV6-5 and TRBJ2-5; a possible D gene is TRBD2 (5 bases). The sequenced material came from ileal tissue. This receptor was obtained from an adult with Crohn's disease. As DNA, the CDR3 is TGTGCCAGCAGTGCCGGACTCTCAGAGACCCAGTACTTC. Protein: CASSAGLSETQYF.